The present entry profiles one TCR beta chain with its context. Its antigen is as yet unknown. The data originate from a study of cytomegalovirus exposure and HLA in healthy donors. Broader study findings: Immune exposure was documented only through CMV serostatus. It was in a later analysis that TCR association rates were seen to vary by HLA locus, highest for DRB1 and lowest for HLA-C. Association of approximately 16,000 TCR beta sequences with HLA alleles was found at 0.05 false discovery rate in a later analysis.

The study ran its PCR with 60 Vbeta and 13 Jbeta primers. The repertoire was sequenced with immunoSEQ multiplex PCR; TCRdb's copy has only in-frame clones and lacks some. The repertoire holds some 170,000 clones, with around four fifths as singletons. The CDR3 runs to 15 residues. Germline V gives CDR1 MNHEY, CDR2 SMNVEV (reference sequence). With 3 bases clipped from V and 3 bases from J, the junction kept 5 bases outside the gene matches. This rearrangement joins TRBV27 to TRBJ2-7; 10 bases align to TRBD1. This receptor was identified in a young man in good health and CMV-seropositive. Sequencing was carried out using PBMCs. The CDR3 region has the DNA TGTGCCAGCAGTTTTTGGACAGGGGGGTTCTACGAGCAGTACTTC. Residues: CASSFWTGGFYEQYF.